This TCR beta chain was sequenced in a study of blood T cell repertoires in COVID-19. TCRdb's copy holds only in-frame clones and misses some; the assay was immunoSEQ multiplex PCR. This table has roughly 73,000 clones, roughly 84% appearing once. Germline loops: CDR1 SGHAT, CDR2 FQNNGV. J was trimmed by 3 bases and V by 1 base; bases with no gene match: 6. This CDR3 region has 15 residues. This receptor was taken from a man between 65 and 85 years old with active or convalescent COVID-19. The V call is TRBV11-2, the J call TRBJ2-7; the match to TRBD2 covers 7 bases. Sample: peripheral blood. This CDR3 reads CASSLGVAGGYEQYF. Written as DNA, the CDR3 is TGTGCCAGCAGCTTAGGGGTAGCGGGCGGCTACGAGCAGTACTTC.